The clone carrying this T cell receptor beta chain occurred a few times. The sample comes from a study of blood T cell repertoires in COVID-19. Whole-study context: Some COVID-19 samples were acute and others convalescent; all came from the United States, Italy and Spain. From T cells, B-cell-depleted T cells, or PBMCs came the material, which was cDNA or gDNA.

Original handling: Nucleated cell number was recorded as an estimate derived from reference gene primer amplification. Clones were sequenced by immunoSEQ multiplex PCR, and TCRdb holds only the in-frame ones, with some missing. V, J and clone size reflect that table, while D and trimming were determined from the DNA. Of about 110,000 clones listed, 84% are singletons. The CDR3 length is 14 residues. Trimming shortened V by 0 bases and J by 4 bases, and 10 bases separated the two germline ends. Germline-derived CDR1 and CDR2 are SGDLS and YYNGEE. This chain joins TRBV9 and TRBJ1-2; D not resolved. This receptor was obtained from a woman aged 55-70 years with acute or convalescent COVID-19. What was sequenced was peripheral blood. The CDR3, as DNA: TGTGCCAGCAGCGTAGGATCACAGCCCTATGGCTACACCTTC. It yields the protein CASSVGSQPYGYTF.